One and the same sample provided the 28 T cell receptor beta chains below, sequenced in a study of OX40 agonist ivuxolimab in advanced cancers. Only in-frame clones appear in the TCRdb table, and some are missing; sequencing was by immunoSEQ multiplex PCR. The sample holds fewer than 75,000 clones, about nine tenths seen once. The sample was CD4+ or CD8+ T cells sorted from blood, taken in a trial of the OX40 agonist ivuxolimab. These receptors all come from an adult with an advanced solid tumor such as melanoma, head and neck, liver or kidney cancer.

V usage is TRBV18 and J usage is TRBJ2-7; D might be TRBD1 (6 bases). CDR3 length: 15 amino acids. Deletions cut 3 bases from V and 4 bases from J, with 16 bases between. CDR1 and CDR2 from the germline V gene are KGHSH and LQKENI. The CDR3 protein is CASSPAGAGEYEQYF. Here the CDR3 DNA reads TGTGCCAGCTCACCGGCCGGGGCAGGGGAGTACGAGCAGTACTTC.

The chain carries TRBV6-1 and TRBJ1-5; D not certain. V lost 5 bases and J 2 bases, leaving 13 bases between the germline ends. The CDR3 is 15 residues long. The germline CDR1 and CDR2 sequences are MNHNS and SASEGT. The CDR3 loop reads CASSKTGEGNQPQHF. CDR3 in DNA: TGTGCCAGCAGTAAGACCGGGGAAGGCAATCAGCCCCAGCATTTT.

This clone was seen a single time. The chain combines TRBV11-2 with TRBJ2-7; the D gene is possibly TRBD1 (6 bases). Deletions cut 2 bases from V and 1 base from J, with 9 bases between. Per the germline V gene, CDR1 is SGHAT and CDR2 is FQNNGV. This CDR3 spans 14 amino acids. The CDR3 bases are TGTGCCAGCAGCTTACAGGGGCGATCCTACGAGCAGTACTTC. Protein: CASSLQGRSYEQYF.

V is TRBV5-6 and J is TRBJ2-3; D is ambiguous. There are 15 residues in the CDR3. Trimming took 5 bases from V and 1 from J, leaving 14 bases between them. Germline-derived CDR1 and CDR2 are SGHDT and YYEEEE. This CDR3 is CASSSSNFRTDTQYF. In DNA form, the CDR3 reads TGTGCCAGCAGTTCATCCAATTTCCGCACAGATACGCAGTATTTT.

The J gene is TRBJ1-2, the V gene TRBV30; D gene ambiguous. The V end was cut by 0 bases, the J end by 6 bases, with 5 bases between. The CDR3 is 11 residues long. Germline CDR1 and CDR2: GTSNPN and SVGIG (reference sequence). Here the CDR3 DNA reads TGTGCCTGGAGTGTAACCAATGGCTACACCTTC. This gives the protein CAWSVTNGYTF.

This clone was observed once. CDR3 DNA sequence: TGCGCCAGCAGCCCCGGGACACAATACGAGCAGTACTTC. The encoded protein is CASSPGTQYEQYF. The chain links TRBV10-2 to TRBJ2-7; D might be TRBD1 (6 bases). Germline V gene data show CDR1 as WSHSY and CDR2 as SAAADI. V shed 6 bases and J shed 4 bases, with 13 bases lying between them. CDR3 length equals 13 residues.

V gene TRBV12-5 combines with J gene TRBJ2-1; the D gene is possibly TRBD1 (6 bases). Germline V gives CDR1 LGHNT, CDR2 FRNRAP. The CDR3 is made up of 18 amino acids. Trimming pared 1 base from V and 1 base from J, leaving 17 bases between. The CDR3 region is CASGLAYRTVPSYNEQFF. Written as DNA, the CDR3 is TGTGCTAGTGGTTTGGCCTACCGGACAGTACCTTCCTACAATGAGCAGTTCTTC. The variable domain in full, with the rest retrieved from reference TRBV12-5 and TRBJ2-1, is DARVTQTPRHKVTEMGQEVTMRCQPILGHNTVFWYRQTMMQGLELLAYFRNRAPLDDSGMPKDRFSAEMPDATLATLKIQPSEPRDSAVYFCASGLAYRTVPSYNEQFFGPGTRLTVL.

The chain couples TRBV19 to TRBJ2-5, with TRBD2 matching 7 bases. This CDR3 has 15 amino acids. With 8 bases clipped from V and 4 bases from J, the junction kept 13 bases outside the gene matches. The germline V gene has CDR1 LNHDA and CDR2 SQIVND (reference sequence). The CDR3: CASGWAGEGSETQYF. For the CDR3, the DNA is TGTGCCAGTGGCTGGGCGGGAGAGGGATCAGAGACCCAGTACTTC.

The chain recombines TRBV7-9 with TRBJ2-7, with D perhaps assigned TRBD1 or TRBD2 (5 bases each). This CDR3 comprises 15 residues. Trimming cost V 5 bases and J 8 bases, with 22 bases left between them. Germline V gene data show CDR1 as SEHNR and CDR2 as FQNEAQ (reference sequence). The CDR3 here is CASSLTGTGPTKQYF. The CDR3 DNA reads as TGTGCCAGCAGCCTTACCGGGACGGGACCTACGAAGCAGTACTTC.

This clone has just one count. The chain combines TRBV11-2 with TRBJ1-3, with TRBD1 matching over 7 bases. The V gene end was trimmed by 5 bases and the J gene end by 0 bases; junction bases not matched to a gene: 4. The germline V gene encodes CDR1 SGHAT and CDR2 FQNNGV. This CDR3 has 15 amino acids. The CDR3: CASSQGGFSGNTIYF. In DNA form, the CDR3 reads TGTGCCAGCAGCCAGGGGGGGTTCTCTGGAAACACCATATATTTT.

This clone was seen a handful of times. The chain combines TRBV5-1 with TRBJ1-1; 9 bases agree with TRBD1. Germline CDR1 is SGHRS and CDR2 is YFSETQ. The CDR3 has 17 amino acids. V lost 2 bases and J lost 0; bases outside the gene matches: 8. In nucleotides, the CDR3 is TGCGCCAGCAGCTTAAATAACAGGGGGCGCTTGAACACTGAAGCTTTCTTT. Residues: CASSLNNRGRLNTEAFF. Looking up the rest from reference TRBV5-1 and TRBJ1-1 gives the full variable domain: KAGVTQTPRYLIKTRGQQVTLSCSPISGHRSVSWYQQTPGQGLQFLFEYFSETQRNKGNFPGRFSGRQFSNSRSEMNVSTLELGDSALYLCASSLNNRGRLNTEAFFGQGTRLTVV.

DNA for the CDR3: TGTGCCAGCAGTTTACTTGGACAGCCCCAGCATTTT. Residues: CASSLLGQPQHF. The J gene is TRBJ1-5, the V gene TRBV28; no definite D call. This CDR3 spans 12 amino acids. Germline V gives CDR1 MDHEN, CDR2 SYDVKM. V lost 2 bases, J lost 7 bases, and 6 bases lay in between.

The chain has TRBV5-1 and TRBJ2-7; D may be TRBD1 (6 bases). The V end lost 2 bases, the J end lost 5 bases, and 14 bases lay between the germline ends. The germline V gene has CDR1 SGHRS and CDR2 YFSETQ. This CDR3 region has 14 residues. CDR3 protein: CASSLLDRRNEQYF. The CDR3 DNA reads TGCGCCAGCAGCTTACTAGACAGGCGGAACGAGCAGTACTTC. Full variable domain (missing parts from reference TRBV5-1 and TRBJ2-7): KAGVTQTPRYLIKTRGQQVTLSCSPISGHRSVSWYQQTPGQGLQFLFEYFSETQRNKGNFPGRFSGRQFSNSRSEMNVSTLELGDSALYLCASSLLDRRNEQYFGPGTRLTVT.

The rearrangement uses TRBV5-4 and TRBJ1-3, with unresolved D. V was cut by 0 bases and J by 4 bases, with 5 bases left in between. This CDR3 has 13 residues. Germline lookup yields CDR1 SGHNT and CDR2 YYREEE (reference sequence). CDR3 nucleotide sequence: TGTGCCAGCAGCTTGGATCAGGGAAACACCATATATTTT. This sequence encodes CASSLDQGNTIYF.

The chain joins TRBV5-4 to TRBJ2-3; TRBD2 matches 13 bases. Per the germline V gene, CDR1 is SGHNT and CDR2 is YYREEE (reference sequence). V lost 4 bases to trimming and J lost 2 bases; unmatched junction nucleotides: 4. The CDR3 extends over 16 amino acids. The CDR3 is CASSNGLAGVTDTQYF. The CDR3 DNA reads TGTGCCAGCAGCAACGGACTAGCGGGGGTCACAGATACGCAGTATTTT.

The rearrangement links TRBV7-2 to TRBJ1-3; D remains ambiguous. This CDR3 has 13 amino acids. Germline-derived CDR1 and CDR2 are SGHTA and FQGNSA. V was pared by 5 bases and J by 3 bases, with 8 bases between. The CDR3 is CASSRSRGNTIYF. In DNA form, the CDR3 reads TGTGCCAGCAGCCGTTCTCGTGGAAACACCATATATTTT.

The rearrangement joins TRBV6-5 to TRBJ2-3; the match to TRBD1 covers 7 bases. The junction had 6 bases not matched to a gene; V was cut back by 6 bases and J by 0 bases. Germline CDR1 and CDR2: MNHEY and SVGAGI. CDR3 size: 15 residues. In DNA, the CDR3 is TGTGCCAGCAGCTACAGGGGTCTTAGCACAGATACGCAGTATTTT. Its protein is CASSYRGLSTDTQYF.

In its sample, this clone was seen once. CDR3 coding DNA: TGTGCCAGCAGCCTAATGGGGGAGTTGGATGCTGGGGCCAACGTCCTGACTTTC. It specifies CASSLMGELDAGANVLTF. This rearrangement joins TRBV11-2 to TRBJ2-6, with D possibly being TRBD1 or TRBD2 (5 bases each). Trimming stripped 5 bases from V and 2 bases from J, with 19 bases between. The V gene's germline CDR1 is SGHAT and CDR2 FQNNGV. CDR3 length: 18 residues.

This clone showed up just once. The J gene is TRBJ2-5, the V gene TRBV5-5, with D possibly matching TRBD2 (5 bases). The CDR3 is 15 amino acids. The V and J ends lost 3 bases and 2 bases respectively, with 14 bases between them. Germline values: CDR1 SGHKS, CDR2 YYEKEE (reference sequence). CDR3 sequence reads: CASSYRTGSQETQYF. DNA for the CDR3: TGTGCCAGCAGCTATCGAACGGGATCACAAGAGACCCAGTACTTC.

By proportion, this clone is medium-sized (0.01 to 0.1%). The genes are TRBV5-6 and TRBJ1-2, with TRBD1 matching over 8 bases. The V gene's germline CDR1 is SGHDT and CDR2 YYEEEE. This CDR3 is 14 amino acids long. V shed 5 bases, J shed 6 bases, and the junction held 9 bases outside the gene matches. The CDR3 spells CASRRTGSAHGYTF. The CDR3, as DNA: TGTGCCAGCAGAAGGACAGGGTCAGCACATGGCTACACCTTC. Supplemented by reference TRBV5-6 and TRBJ1-2, the full variable domain reads DAGVTQSPTHLIKTRGQQVTLRCSPKSGHDTVSWYQQALGQGPQFIFQYYEEEERQRGNFPDRFSGHQFPNYSSELNVNALLLGDSALYLCASRRTGSAHGYTFGSGTRLTVV.

V and J are TRBV28 and TRBJ2-5, with a tentative D call TRBD2 (5 bases). The germline V gene encodes CDR1 MDHEN and CDR2 SYDVKM. V lost 4 bases and J 1 base, leaving 7 bases between the germline ends. The CDR3 totals 13 residues. The CDR3 spells CASSWRAQETQYF. The DNA of the CDR3 is TGTGCCAGCAGTTGGCGGGCCCAAGAGACCCAGTACTTC.

The chain links TRBV18 to TRBJ1-1; 7 bases are a match to TRBD1. V lost 6 bases and J lost 4; bases outside the gene matches: 11. In germline, CDR1 is KGHSH, CDR2 LQKENI. CDR3 size: 15 residues. CDR3 nucleotide sequence: TGTGCCAGCTCTCCCAGGACAGGTGTCCCCACTGAAGCTTTCTTT. It specifies CASSPRTGVPTEAFF.

The genes are TRBV4-1 and TRBJ2-7; D uncertain. This CDR3 is built from 16 residues. The V gene's germline CDR1 is MGHRA and CDR2 YSYEKL. Trimming stripped 1 base from V and 7 bases from J, with 20 bases between. Written as DNA, the CDR3 is TGCGCCAGCAGCCAAGTCAACATGGGTTTTAAGGAGGAGCAGTACTTC. This gives the protein CASSQVNMGFKEEQYF.

The rearrangement uses TRBV11-2 and TRBJ2-5, with TRBD1 identical over 7 bases. This CDR3 is built from 15 residues. Trimming took 5 bases from V and 5 from J; bases not matched to a gene: 11. Germline CDR1 SGHAT, CDR2 FQNNGV. CDR3 loop: CASSIGTVQAETQYF. The CDR3 DNA sequence: TGTGCCAGCAGCATCGGGACAGTCCAAGCGGAGACCCAGTACTTC.

The V gene is TRBV11-2, the J gene TRBJ2-7; possible D gene TRBD2, 6 bases. This CDR3 region has 11 residues. Germline values: CDR1 SGHAT, CDR2 FQNNGV. Trimming removed 2 bases from V and 11 bases from J, with 10 bases in between. CDR3 in amino acids: CASSLMEGKYF. For the CDR3, the DNA is TGTGCCAGCAGCTTAATGGAGGGGAAGTACTTC.

This clone came up once. The genes are TRBV7-9 and TRBJ1-4; 9 nucleotides line up with TRBD1. Trimming cost V 4 bases and J 6 bases; bases outside gene matches: 15. From germline, CDR1 is SEHNR and CDR2 FQNEAQ (reference sequence). This CDR3 has 18 residues. For the CDR3, the DNA is TGTGCCAGCAGCTACGAATCATACCTACAGGGGGCTTATGAAAAACTGTTTTTT. This sequence encodes CASSYESYLQGAYEKLFF.

The chain links TRBV2 to TRBJ2-3, with 7 nucleotides matching TRBD1. Trimming cost V 7 bases and J 0 bases; bases outside gene matches: 4. CDR1 and CDR2 from the germline V gene are SNHLY and FYNNEI. CDR3 length: 14 residues. The CDR3 DNA follows: TGTGCCAGCAAGCAGGGGGTTAGCACAGATACGCAGTATTTT. It specifies CASKQGVSTDTQYF.

The V gene is TRBV29-1, the J gene TRBJ1-1; 8 bases align to TRBD1. J was trimmed by 1 base and V by 5 bases; bases with no gene match: 3. The CDR3 loop spans 13 amino acids. The V gene's germline CDR1 is SQVTM and CDR2 ANQGSEA. This CDR3 reads CSVSTGGNTEAFF. DNA of the CDR3: TGCAGCGTTTCAACAGGGGGGAACACTGAAGCTTTCTTT.